This T cell receptor (beta chain) emerged from a study of blood T cell repertoires in COVID-19. Study-wide background: Both acute and convalescent COVID-19 samples were obtained from the United States, Italy and Spain.

The CDR3 has 18 amino acids. CDR1 MGHRA and CDR2 YSYEKL come from the germline V gene. Trimming took off 1 base at V and 0 bases at J, with 16 bases between the two ends. This clone was seen a handful of times. The table came from immunoSEQ multiplex PCR; TCRdb's copy has only in-frame clones and leaves some out. The sample records around 150,000 clones, approximately 80% being singletons. Material for sequencing was peripheral blood. This chain links TRBV4-1 with TRBJ2-1; tentatively, D is TRBD2 (5 bases). The clonotype originates from a woman aged 80 or over with acute or convalescent COVID-19. DNA of the CDR3: TGCGCCAGCAGCCAAGTGGAGATAGCGATCCGCTCCTACAATGAGCAGTTCTTC. This encodes CASSQVEIAIRSYNEQFF.